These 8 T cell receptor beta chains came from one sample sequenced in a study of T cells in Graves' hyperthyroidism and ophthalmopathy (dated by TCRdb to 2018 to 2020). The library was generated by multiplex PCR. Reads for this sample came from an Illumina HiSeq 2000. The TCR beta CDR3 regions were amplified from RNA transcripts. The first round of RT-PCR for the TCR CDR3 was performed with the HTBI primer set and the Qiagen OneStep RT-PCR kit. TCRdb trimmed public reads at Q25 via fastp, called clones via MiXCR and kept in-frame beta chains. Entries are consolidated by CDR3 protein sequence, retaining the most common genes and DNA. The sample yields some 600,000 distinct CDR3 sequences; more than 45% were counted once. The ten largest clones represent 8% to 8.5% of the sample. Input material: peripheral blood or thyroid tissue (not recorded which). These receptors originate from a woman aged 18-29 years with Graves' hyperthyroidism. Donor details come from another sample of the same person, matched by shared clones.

The CDR3 spells CASSYGGEQYF. CDR3 in DNA: TGTGCCAGCAGTTACGGCGGCGAGCAGTACTTC. The chain links TRBV6-5 to TRBJ2-7; D gene uncertain. V was trimmed by 2 bases and J by 6 bases, leaving 5 bases between them. Germline V gene lookup returns CDR1 MNHEY and CDR2 SVGAGI. This CDR3 is built from 11 residues.

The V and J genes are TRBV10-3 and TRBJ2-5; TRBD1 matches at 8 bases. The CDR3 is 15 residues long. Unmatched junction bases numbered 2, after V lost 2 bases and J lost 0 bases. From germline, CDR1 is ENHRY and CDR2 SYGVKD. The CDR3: CAISERTGNQETQYF. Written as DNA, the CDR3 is TGTGCCATCAGTGAGAGGACAGGGAACCAAGAGACCCAGTACTTC.

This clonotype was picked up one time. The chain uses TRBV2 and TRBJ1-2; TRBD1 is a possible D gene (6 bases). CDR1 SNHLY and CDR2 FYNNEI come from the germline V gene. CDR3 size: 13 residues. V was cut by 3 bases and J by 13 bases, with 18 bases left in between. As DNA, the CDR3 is TGTGCCAGCAGTGACTACAGGGTGTATGGTTGCACCTTC. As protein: CASSDYRVYGCTF.

Written as DNA, the CDR3 is TGTGCCAGCAGCTTAGGGGACGTAAGACCTTACGAGCAGTACTTC. This translates into CASSLGDVRPYEQYF. This chain links TRBV7-2 with TRBJ2-7; D may be TRBD1 or TRBD2 (5 bases each). The CDR3 length is 15 residues. Germline V gene sequence: CDR1 SGHTA, CDR2 FQGNSA. Trimming shortened V by 1 base and J by 4 bases, and 14 bases separated the two germline ends.

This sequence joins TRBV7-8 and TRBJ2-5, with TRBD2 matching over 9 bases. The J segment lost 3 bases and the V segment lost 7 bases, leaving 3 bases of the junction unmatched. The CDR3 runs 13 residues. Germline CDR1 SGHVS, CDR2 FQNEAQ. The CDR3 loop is CASMIAGEETQYF. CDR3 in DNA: TGTGCCAGCATGATAGCGGGAGAAGAGACCCAGTACTTC.

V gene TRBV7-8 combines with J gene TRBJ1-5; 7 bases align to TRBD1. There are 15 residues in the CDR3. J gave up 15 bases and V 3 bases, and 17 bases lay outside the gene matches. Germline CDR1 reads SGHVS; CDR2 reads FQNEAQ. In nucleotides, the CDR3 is TGTGCCAGCAGCTTCGGGGACAGTACTAATCAGTCCCGGCATTTT. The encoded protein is CASSFGDSTNQSRHF. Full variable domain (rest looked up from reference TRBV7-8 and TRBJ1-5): GAGVSQSPRYKVAKRGQDVALRCDPISGHVSLFWYQQALGQGPEFLTYFQNEAQLDKSGLPSDRFFAERPEGSVSTLKIQRTQQEDSAVYLCASSFGDSTNQSRHFGDGTRLSIL.

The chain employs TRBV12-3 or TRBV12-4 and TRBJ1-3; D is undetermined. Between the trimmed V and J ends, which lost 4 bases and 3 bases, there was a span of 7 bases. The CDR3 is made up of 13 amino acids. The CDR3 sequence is CASSWTFGNTIYF. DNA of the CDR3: TGTGCCAGCAGTTGGACGTTTGGAAACACCATATATTTT.

In DNA form, the CDR3 reads TGTGCCAGCAGTTTGAAATACAGATTCCAGCCCCAGCATTTT. It translates to CASSLKYRFQPQHF. V and J are TRBV6-5 and TRBJ1-5; D ambiguous. Germline values: CDR1 MNHEY, CDR2 SVGAGI. This CDR3 spans 14 amino acids. V was cut by 4 bases and J by 7 bases, with 14 bases left in between.